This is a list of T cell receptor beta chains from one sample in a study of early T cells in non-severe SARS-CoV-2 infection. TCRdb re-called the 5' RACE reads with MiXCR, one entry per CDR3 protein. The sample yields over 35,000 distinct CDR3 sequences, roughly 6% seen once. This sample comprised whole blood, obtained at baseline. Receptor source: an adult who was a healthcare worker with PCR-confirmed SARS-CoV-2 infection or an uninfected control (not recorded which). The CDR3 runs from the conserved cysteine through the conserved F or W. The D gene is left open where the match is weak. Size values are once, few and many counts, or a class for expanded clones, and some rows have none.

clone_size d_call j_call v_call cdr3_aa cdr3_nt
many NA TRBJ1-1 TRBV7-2 CASSLFPSSRNTEAFF TGTGCCAGCAGCTTATTTCCCTCTTCCAGGAACACTGAAGCTTTCTTT
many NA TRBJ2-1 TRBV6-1 CASSTGYSSYNEQFF TGTGCCAGCAGTACAGGTTACAGCTCCTACAATGAGCAGTTCTTC
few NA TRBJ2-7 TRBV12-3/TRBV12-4 CASSKTASGNEQYF TGTGCCAGCAGTAAGACCGCTTCGGGGAACGAGCAGTACTTC
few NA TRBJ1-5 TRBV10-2 CASSFGGASNQPQHF TGCGCCAGCAGTTTCGGGGGGGCAAGCAATCAGCCCCAGCATTTT
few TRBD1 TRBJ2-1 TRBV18 CASSPLRGRLLEYEQFF TGTGCCAGCTCACCATTGAGGGGGCGATTGCTCGAGTATGAGCAGTTCTTC
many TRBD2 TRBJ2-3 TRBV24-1 CATSDQGLAGEFTDTQYF TGTGCCACCAGTGATCAAGGACTAGCGGGGGAATTCACAGATACGCAGTATTTT
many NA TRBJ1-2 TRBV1 CTSSQIREGSGYTF TGCACCAGCAGCCAGATAAGGGAAGGGAGCGGCTACACCTTC
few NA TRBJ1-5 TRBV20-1 CSVPPRGIFNQPQHF TGCAGTGTCCCGCCCAGAGGGATCTTCAATCAGCCCCAGCATTTT
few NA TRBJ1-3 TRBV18 CANRPDYTSGNTIYF TGTGCCAACCGCCCGGACTACACCTCTGGAAACACCATATATTTT
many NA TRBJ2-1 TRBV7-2 CASSVYHSRSYNEQFF TGTGCCAGCAGCGTCTACCACAGCCGCTCCTACAATGAGCAGTTCTTC
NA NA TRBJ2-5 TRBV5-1 CAGSRGSGQETQYF TGCGCCGGCAGCAGAGGTTCGGGGCAAGAGACCCAGTACTTC
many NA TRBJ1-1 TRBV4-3 CASSQDHRVRGTEAFF TGCGCCAGCAGCCAAGATCACAGGGTGAGAGGTACTGAAGCTTTCTTT
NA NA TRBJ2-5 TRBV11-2 CASSSSRETQYF TGTGCCAGCAGCTCCTCACGGGAGACCCAGTACTTC
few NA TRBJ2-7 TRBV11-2 CASSLVGGSYEQYF TGTGCCAGCAGCCTCGTCGGGGGCTCCTACGAGCAGTACTTC
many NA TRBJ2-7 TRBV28 CASSLYTSGTRTYEQYF TGTGCCAGCAGTCTATACACCTCCGGGACGAGAACCTACGAGCAGTACTTC
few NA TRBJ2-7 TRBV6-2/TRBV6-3 CASSYSRDISYEQYF TGTGCCAGCAGTTACTCGCGGGACATCTCCTACGAGCAGTACTTC
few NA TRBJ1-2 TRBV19 CASSISRGNGYTF TGTGCCAGTAGTATCTCCAGGGGAAATGGCTACACCTTC
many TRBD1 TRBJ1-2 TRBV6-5 CASSYERGLYGYTF TGTGCCAGCAGTTACGAGAGGGGGCTCTATGGCTACACCTTC
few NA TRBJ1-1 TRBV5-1 CASSLGGNAEAFF TGCGCCAGCAGCTTGGGGGGGAACGCTGAAGCTTTCTTT
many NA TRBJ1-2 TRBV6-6 CACTGTRPNYGYTF TGTGCCTGCACCGGGACAAGGCCAAACTATGGCTACACCTTC
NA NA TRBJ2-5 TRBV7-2 CASSPSISETQYF TGTGCCAGCAGCCCATCCATCTCAGAGACCCAGTACTTC
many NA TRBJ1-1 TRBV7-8 CASSATGRRPEAFF TGTGCCAGCAGCGCTACAGGGAGACGGCCTGAAGCTTTCTTT
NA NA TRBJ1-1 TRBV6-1 CASSEKGEKKKAFF TGTGCCAGCAGTGAAAAGGGCGAGAAGAAAAAGGCTTTCTTT
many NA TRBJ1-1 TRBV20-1 CSASLNTEAFF TGCAGTGCTAGCCTGAACACTGAAGCTTTCTTT
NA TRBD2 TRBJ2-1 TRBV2 CASSELAGGQYNEQFF TGTGCCAGCAGCGAGCTAGCGGGGGGCCAATACAATGAGCAGTTCTTC
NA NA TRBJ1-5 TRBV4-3 CASSQEYREYQPQHF TGCGCCAGCAGCCAAGAGTACAGGGAGTATCAGCCCCAGCATTTT
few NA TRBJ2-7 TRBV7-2 CASSLQTEGEQYF TGTGCCAGCAGCTTACAGACAGAAGGCGAGCAGTACTTC
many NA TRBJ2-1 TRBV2 CASRTDSYNEQFF TGTGCCAGCAGGACGGACTCCTACAATGAGCAGTTCTTC